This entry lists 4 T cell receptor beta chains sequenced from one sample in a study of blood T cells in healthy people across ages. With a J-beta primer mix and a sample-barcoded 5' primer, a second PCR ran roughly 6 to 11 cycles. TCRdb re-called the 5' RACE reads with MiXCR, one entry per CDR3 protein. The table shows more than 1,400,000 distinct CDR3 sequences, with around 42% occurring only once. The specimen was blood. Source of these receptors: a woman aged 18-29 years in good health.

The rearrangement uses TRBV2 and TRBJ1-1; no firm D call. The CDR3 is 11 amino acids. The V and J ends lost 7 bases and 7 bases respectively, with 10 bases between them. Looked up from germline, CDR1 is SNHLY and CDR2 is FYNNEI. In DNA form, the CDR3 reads TGTGCCAGCATTTTCGGGAGTGAAGCTTTCTTT. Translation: CASIFGSEAFF.

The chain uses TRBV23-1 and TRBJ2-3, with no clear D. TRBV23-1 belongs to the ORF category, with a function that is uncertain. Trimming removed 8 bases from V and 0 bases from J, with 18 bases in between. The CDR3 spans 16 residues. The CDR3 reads CASRPPGPLSTDTQYF. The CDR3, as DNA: TGCGCCAGCCGACCCCCTGGGCCTCTCAGCACAGATACGCAGTATTTT.

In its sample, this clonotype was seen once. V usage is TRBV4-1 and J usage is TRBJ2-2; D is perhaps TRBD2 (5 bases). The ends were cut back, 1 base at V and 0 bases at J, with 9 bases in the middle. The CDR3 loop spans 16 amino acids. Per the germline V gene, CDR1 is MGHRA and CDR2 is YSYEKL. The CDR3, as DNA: TGCGCCAGCAGCCAAGTATACGGGGCGAACACCGGGGAGCTGTTTTTT. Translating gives CASSQVYGANTGELFF.

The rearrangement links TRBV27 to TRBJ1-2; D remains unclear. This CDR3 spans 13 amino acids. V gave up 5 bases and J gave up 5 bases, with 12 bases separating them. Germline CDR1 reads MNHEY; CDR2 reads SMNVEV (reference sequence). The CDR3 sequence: CASSVALDYGYTF. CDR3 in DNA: TGTGCCAGCAGTGTCGCATTGGATTATGGCTACACCTTC.